The 20 T cell receptor beta chains reported below all come from one sample, sequenced in a study of neoadjuvant anti-PD-1 for oral cavity cancer. Measured with immunoSEQ multiplex PCR; TCRdb has only the in-frame clones, and not every one. The sample holds about 16,000 clones, 72% seen once. The source material was PBMCs, sampled before nivolumab (anti-PD-1) treatment. All receptors derive from a person between 35 and 79 years old with oral cavity squamous cell carcinoma.

The CDR3 DNA sequence: TGCGCCAGCAGCCAGTCCCCGGGAGAGACCCAGTACTTC. Translated, it gives CASSQSPGETQYF. The chain employs TRBV4-1 and TRBJ2-5; D uncertain. CDR1 and CDR2 (germline): MGHRA, YSYEKL. Trimming removed 3 bases at V and 4 bases at J, with 9 bases between. The length of the CDR3 is 13 residues.

The chain links TRBV5-1 to TRBJ2-5, with no clear D. Trimming removed 3 bases from V and 1 base from J, with 10 bases in between. CDR1 and CDR2 from the germline V gene are SGHRS and YFSETQ. The CDR3 consists of 14 residues. The CDR3 DNA reads TGCGCCAGCAGCTCGACTCCGACCCAAGAGACCCAGTACTTC. It translates to CASSSTPTQETQYF.

This clone is large by share. The chain couples TRBV6-1 to TRBJ2-1; D is possibly TRBD2 (5 bases). The CDR3 is made up of 15 amino acids. Germline V gives CDR1 MNHNS, CDR2 SASEGT. Trimming removed 3 bases from V and 1 base from J, with 10 bases in between. In nucleotides, the CDR3 is TGTGCCAGCAGTGAGAAATCGGGATCCTACAATGAGCAGTTCTTC. Its translation is CASSEKSGSYNEQFF.

The chain links TRBV5-1 to TRBJ1-1; D unclear. Germline-derived CDR1 and CDR2 are SGHRS and YFSETQ. There are 14 residues in the CDR3. Trimming left V 2 bases short and J 0 bases short, with 8 bases between. The DNA of the CDR3 is TGCGCCAGCAGCTTAATAGGGTTGAACACTGAAGCTTTCTTT. The encoded protein is CASSLIGLNTEAFF.

The J gene is TRBJ1-1, the V gene TRBV7-9; TRBD1 might be the D (5 bases). Germline CDR1 is SEHNR and CDR2 is FQNEAQ (reference sequence). Trimming took 1 base from V and 1 from J, leaving 10 bases between them. The CDR3 has 15 amino acids. CDR3: CASSLVAGGNTEAFF. As DNA, the CDR3 is TGTGCCAGCAGCTTAGTCGCTGGGGGGAACACTGAAGCTTTCTTT.

The chain couples TRBV5-4 to TRBJ2-7, with TRBD1 matching over 8 bases. V shed 3 bases, J shed 0 bases, and the junction held 5 bases outside the gene matches. From germline, CDR1 is SGHNT and CDR2 YYREEE (reference sequence). CDR3 size: 15 residues. CDR3 loop: CASSWGQVPSYEQYF. CDR3 in DNA: TGTGCCAGCAGCTGGGGACAGGTGCCCTCCTACGAGCAGTACTTC.

The rearrangement links TRBV14 to TRBJ1-1, with D perhaps TRBD1 (5 bases). The CDR3 contains 17 residues. V lost 0 bases, J lost 4 bases, and 18 bases lay in between. The germline CDR1 and CDR2 sequences are SGHDN and FVKESK. CDR3 loop: CASSQDLGGALSTEAFF. CDR3 sequence (DNA): TGTGCCAGCAGCCAAGATCTTGGAGGGGCGCTTAGCACTGAAGCTTTCTTT. Full variable domain (remainder filled in from reference TRBV14 and TRBJ1-1): EAGVTQFPSHSVIEKGQTVTLRCDPISGHDNLYWYRRVMGKEIKFLLHFVKESKQDESGMPNNRFLAERTGGTYSTLKVQPAELEDSGVYFCASSQDLGGALSTEAFFGQGTRLTVV.

This chain uses TRBV27 with TRBJ1-2; 7 nucleotides agree with TRBD1. Trimming cost V 10 bases and J 8 bases; bases outside gene matches: 10. The CDR3 consists of 12 residues. Germline V gene data show CDR1 as MNHEY and CDR2 as SMNVEV (reference sequence). The CDR3, as DNA: TGTGCCACCAGGGGGGGATTTTACGGCTACACCTTC. Translated: CATRGGFYGYTF.

This clone has only one observation. The chain joins TRBV7-8 to TRBJ2-1, with 7 bases aligning to TRBD2. Trimming removed 5 bases from V and 3 bases from J; junction bases left unmatched: 10. CDR3 length equals 16 residues. Per the germline V gene, CDR1 is SGHVS and CDR2 is FQNEAQ. Here the CDR3 DNA reads TGTGCCAGCAGCCCGATTCGGTGGGAGGGCTACAATGAGCAGTTCTTC. Its protein is CASSPIRWEGYNEQFF.

This clone was detected a few times. This chain links TRBV5-6 with TRBJ1-1; tentative D call: TRBD1 (5 bases). Germline loops: CDR1 SGHDT, CDR2 YYEEEE. The ends were cut back, 4 bases at V and 10 bases at J, with 14 bases in the middle. The CDR3 consists of 12 residues. The CDR3 protein is CASSLEGARAFF. For the CDR3, the DNA is TGTGCCAGCAGCCTGGAAGGGGCGCGAGCTTTCTTT.

This chain joins TRBV27 and TRBJ2-6; D not certain. The germline CDR1 and CDR2 sequences are MNHEY and SMNVEV (reference sequence). Between the trimmed V and J ends, which lost 2 bases and 4 bases, there was a span of 15 bases. The CDR3 loop spans 17 amino acids. DNA for the CDR3: TGTGCCAGCAGTTTAGTCTTCATGGGTGGAGGGGCCAACGTCCTGACTTTC. Residues: CASSLVFMGGGANVLTF.

The rearrangement joins TRBV10-3 to TRBJ1-2; the D gene is possibly TRBD1 (5 bases). The germline CDR1 and CDR2 sequences are ENHRY and SYGVKD. The V and J ends lost 2 bases and 5 bases respectively, with 12 bases between them. The length of the CDR3 is 14 residues. Written as DNA, the CDR3 is TGTGCCATCAGTGAGGAGGGACGGATATATGGCTACACCTTC. Its protein product is CAISEEGRIYGYTF.

This chain uses TRBV10-3 with TRBJ1-2; 8 nucleotides agree with TRBD1. From germline, CDR1 is ENHRY and CDR2 SYGVKD. The V gene end was trimmed by 2 bases and the J gene end by 1 base; junction bases not matched to a gene: 9. This CDR3 has 17 amino acids. The CDR3 protein is CAISENNGQGVNYGYTF. CDR3 DNA: TGTGCCATCAGTGAGAATAACGGACAGGGTGTTAACTATGGCTACACCTTC.

The genes are TRBV15 and TRBJ2-7; no firm D call. Germline V gene data show CDR1 as LNHNV and CDR2 as YYDKDF (reference sequence). The CDR3 length is 14 residues. Between the trimmed V and J ends, which lost 1 base and 3 bases, there was a span of 10 bases. Here the CDR3 DNA reads TGTGCCACCAGCAGAGCTACCGGTGGCTACGAGCAGTACTTC. Translation gives CATSRATGGYEQYF.

The V call is TRBV11-3, the J call TRBJ2-3, with 7 positions matching TRBD2. Germline V gene lookup returns CDR1 SGHNT and CDR2 YENEEA. V lost 1 base, J lost 3 bases, and 10 bases stayed unmatched. This CDR3 contains 17 residues. DNA of the CDR3: TGTGCCAGCAGCTTAGGAACTGCGGGAGTATTAACAGATACGCAGTATTTT. It encodes CASSLGTAGVLTDTQYF.

The V gene is TRBV5-1, the J gene TRBJ1-2, with D unresolved. CDR1 and CDR2 from the germline V gene are SGHRS and YFSETQ. The CDR3 extends over 15 amino acids. V was cut by 3 bases and J by 0 bases, with 12 bases left in between. CDR3 region: CASSSAGSTNYGYTF. The CDR3 region has the DNA TGCGCCAGCAGCTCGGCTGGGTCCACTAACTATGGCTACACCTTC.

The chain combines TRBV4-1 with TRBJ2-7, with D hard to call. The V end was cut by 0 bases, the J end by 7 bases, with 10 bases between. The CDR3 runs 13 residues. Germline lookup yields CDR1 MGHRA and CDR2 YSYEKL. CDR3 in DNA: TGCGCCAGCAGCCAAGATAGGTTTTGGGAGCAGTACTTC. This codes for CASSQDRFWEQYF.

The chain joins TRBV15 to TRBJ2-7; 11 nucleotides agree with TRBD2. J gave up 3 bases and V 1 base, and 8 bases lay outside the gene matches. This CDR3 is 17 amino acids long. CDR1 and CDR2 (germline): LNHNV, YYDKDF (reference sequence). The DNA of the CDR3 is TGTGCCACCAGCAGAGTCGCCATGGGACTAGCGGACTACGAGCAGTACTTC. This gives the protein CATSRVAMGLADYEQYF.

The rearrangement uses TRBV6-5 and TRBJ2-1; D is perhaps TRBD1 (5 bases). Germline V gene data show CDR1 as MNHEY and CDR2 as SVGAGI. The CDR3 length is 15 residues. Trimming removed 4 bases at V and 1 base at J, with 11 bases between. CDR3 amino acids: CASSSDIGSYNEQFF. The CDR3 DNA reads TGTGCCAGCAGTTCGGACATCGGTTCCTACAATGAGCAGTTCTTC.

J is TRBJ2-3 and V is TRBV6-6, with 12 bases aligning to TRBD2. CDR1 and CDR2 from the germline V gene are MNHNY and SVGAGI (reference sequence). The V and J ends lost 6 bases and 6 bases, in that order; junction bases with no gene match: 4. The CDR3 loop spans 14 amino acids. CDR3: CASSLTSGRDTQYF. The CDR3 DNA follows: TGTGCCAGCAGCCTTACTAGCGGGAGGGATACGCAGTATTTT.